This T cell receptor (beta chain) is drawn from a study of blood T cell repertoires in COVID-19. TCRdb's table, derived via immunoSEQ multiplex PCR, lists solely in-frame clones and lacks some. The table lists around 50,000 clones, more than 80% of them singletons, with 2.2% in the top ten. Germline V lookup: CDR1 LGHDT, CDR2 YNNKEL (reference sequence). The CDR3 has 11 residues. Trimming removed 7 bases from V and 9 bases from J, with 10 bases in between. This clone showed up just once. This clonotype originated in a human donor in a cohort sampled during active COVID-19. Sample: peripheral blood. The genes are TRBV3-1 (or the pseudogene TRBV3-2) and TRBJ2-1, with D maybe TRBD1 (5 bases). The CDR3 spells CASNRGVEQFF. In DNA, the CDR3 is TGTGCCAGCAATAGGGGCGTTGAGCAGTTCTTC.